This is a list of T cell receptor beta chains from one sample in a study of blood T cell repertoires in COVID-19. The protocol was immunoSEQ multiplex PCR, while the TCRdb copy is restricted to in-frame clones and leaves out a portion. The data contain fewer than 100,000 clones, approximately 92% of them singletons. Material for sequencing was peripheral blood. These receptors all come from a woman aged 80 or over with acute or convalescent COVID-19. CDR3s include the opening cysteine and the closing phenylalanine or tryptophan. D genes are given only for firm matches. Only some rows state a clone size, as once, few, many or a class for expanded clones.

NA	TRBV6-6	TRBJ1-3	TRBD1	CASLGTDSGNTIYF	TGTGCCAGCTTGGGGACAGACTCTGGAAACACCATATATTTT
once	TRBV5-4	TRBJ2-5	NA	CASSRSRDSETQYF	TGTGCCAGCAGCCGTTCGAGAGACAGCGAGACCCAGTACTTC
NA	TRBV2	TRBJ2-6	NA	CASSQGSGANVLTF	TGTGCCAGCAGTCAGGGATCTGGGGCCAACGTCCTGACTTTC
NA	TRBV19	TRBJ2-4	TRBD1	CASSIGQGASKNIQYF	TGTGCCAGTAGTATAGGACAGGGGGCCAGCAAAAACATTCAGTACTTC
NA	TRBV7-9	TRBJ2-5	NA	CASSLRRTRGQETQYF	TGTGCCAGCAGCTTACGCCGGACACGTGGGCAAGAGACCCAGTACTTC
once	TRBV5-1	TRBJ1-3	TRBD1	CASSLVGQGGNTIYF	TGCGCCAGCAGCTTGGTGGGACAGGGTGGAAACACCATATATTTT
once	TRBV6-2/TRBV6-3	TRBJ1-6	TRBD1	CASSNRGQGSSPLHF	TGTGCCAGCAGCAACAGGGGACAGGGGAGCTCACCCCTCCACTTT
NA	TRBV7-2	TRBJ1-1	NA	CASSLVAVNTEAFF	TGTGCCAGCAGCTTAGTTGCAGTGAACACTGAAGCTTTCTTT
NA	TRBV6-1	TRBJ2-7	TRBD2	CASSEGTRVEQYF	TGTGCCAGCAGTGAAGGGACTAGAGTCGAGCAGTACTTC
NA	TRBV5-4	TRBJ1-1	NA	CASRMGLDDTEAFF	TGTGCCAGCAGAATGGGACTTGACGACACTGAAGCTTTCTTT